This TCR beta chain stems from a study of cytomegalovirus exposure and HLA in healthy donors. Findings and limits, study-wide: Accurate prediction of HLA-A and HLA-B alleles (for most subjects) was reportedly achieved from TCR beta sequences. The authors listed 164 TCR beta chains as cytomegalovirus-associated.

Trimming removed 1 base at V and 2 bases at J, with 19 bases between. Germline V gives CDR1 SGHKS, CDR2 YYEKEE (reference sequence). The CDR3 is 17 residues long. In its sample, this clone was seen once. The antigen is unknown. PCR involved 60 Vbeta and 13 Jbeta primers. Profiling relied on immunoSEQ multiplex PCR, and the TCRdb table lists in-frame clones only, not all of them. The table lists 90,000 to 120,000 clones, less than 80% of them singletons, with roughly 8% in the top ten. The specimen sequenced was PBMCs. The source of this sequence is a young man in good health and CMV-seronegative. The J gene is TRBJ2-7, the V gene TRBV5-5; unclear D gene. For the CDR3, the DNA is TGTGCCAGCAGCTTGTACGGTGGGCAAAGAAGGACCTACGAGCAGTACTTC. This gives the protein CASSLYGGQRRTYEQYF.